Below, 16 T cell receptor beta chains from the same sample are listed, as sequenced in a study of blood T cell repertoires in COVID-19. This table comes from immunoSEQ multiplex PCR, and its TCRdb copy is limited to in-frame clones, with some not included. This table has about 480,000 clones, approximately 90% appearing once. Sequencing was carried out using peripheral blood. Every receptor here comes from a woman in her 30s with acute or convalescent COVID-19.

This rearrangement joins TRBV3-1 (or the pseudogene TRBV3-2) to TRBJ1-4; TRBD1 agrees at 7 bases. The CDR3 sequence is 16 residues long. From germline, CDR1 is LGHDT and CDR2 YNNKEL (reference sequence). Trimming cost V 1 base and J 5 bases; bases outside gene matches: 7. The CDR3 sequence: CASSQGAPGGNEKLFF. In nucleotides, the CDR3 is TGTGCCAGCAGCCAAGGAGCCCCAGGGGGAAATGAAAAACTGTTTTTT.

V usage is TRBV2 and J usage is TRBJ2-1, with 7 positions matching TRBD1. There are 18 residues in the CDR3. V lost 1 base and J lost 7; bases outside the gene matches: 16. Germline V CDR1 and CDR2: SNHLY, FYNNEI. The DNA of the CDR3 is TGTGCCAGCAGTGAAGTAGACAGGGACGATGTCTGGGCTAATGAGCAGTTCTTC. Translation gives CASSEVDRDDVWANEQFF.

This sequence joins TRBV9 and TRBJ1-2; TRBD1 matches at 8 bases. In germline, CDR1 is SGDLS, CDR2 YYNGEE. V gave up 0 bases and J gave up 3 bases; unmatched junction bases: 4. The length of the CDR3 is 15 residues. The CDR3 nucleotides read TGTGCCAGCAGCGTAGGCCAGGGGGCTGACTATGGCTACACCTTC. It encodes CASSVGQGADYGYTF. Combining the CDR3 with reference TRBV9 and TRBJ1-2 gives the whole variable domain DSGVTQTPKHLITATGQRVTLRCSPRSGDLSVYWYQQSLDQGLQFLIQYYNGEERAKGNILERFSAQQFPDLHSELNLSSLELGDSALYFCASSVGQGADYGYTFGSGTRLTVV.

The DNA of the CDR3 is TGTGCCAGCAGCCAAGGGGGATCCTATGGCTACACCTTC. Its protein is CASSQGGSYGYTF. The chain combines TRBV12-3 or TRBV12-4 with TRBJ1-2, with a weak D call TRBD1 (6 bases). The CDR3 runs to 13 residues. V was pared by 6 bases and J by 4 bases, with 12 bases between.

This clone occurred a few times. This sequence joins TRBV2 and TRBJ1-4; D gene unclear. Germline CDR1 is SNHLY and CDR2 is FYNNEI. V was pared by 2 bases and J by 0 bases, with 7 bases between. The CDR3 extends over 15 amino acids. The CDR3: CASSERHSTNEKLFF. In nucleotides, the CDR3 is TGTGCCAGCAGTGAACGCCACTCAACTAATGAAAAACTGTTTTTT.

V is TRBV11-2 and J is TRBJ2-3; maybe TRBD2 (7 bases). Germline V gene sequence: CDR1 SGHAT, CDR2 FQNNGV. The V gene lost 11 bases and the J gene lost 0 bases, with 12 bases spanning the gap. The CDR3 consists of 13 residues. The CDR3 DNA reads TGTGCCTCAGGGGAGGGAAGCACAGATACGCAGTATTTT. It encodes CASGEGSTDTQYF. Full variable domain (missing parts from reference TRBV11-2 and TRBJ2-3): EAGVAQSPRYKIIEKRQSVAFWCNPISGHATLYWYQQILGQGPKLLIQFQNNGVVDDSQLPKDRFSAERLKGVDSTLKIQPAKLEDSAVYLCASGEGSTDTQYFGPGTRLTVL.

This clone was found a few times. CDR3 in amino acids: CASSPPPQRRETQYF. The CDR3 nucleotides read TGTGCCAGCAGCCCCCCCCCGCAGAGGAGAGAGACCCAGTACTTC. The chain has TRBV5-6 and TRBJ2-5; D gene unclear. This CDR3 contains 15 residues. Trimming pared 4 bases from V and 4 bases from J, leaving 17 bases between. The V gene's germline CDR1 is SGHDT and CDR2 YYEEEE. The whole variable domain, remainder taken from reference TRBV5-6 and TRBJ2-5, is DAGVTQSPTHLIKTRGQQVTLRCSPKSGHDTVSWYQQALGQGPQFIFQYYEEEERQRGNFPDRFSGHQFPNYSSELNVNALLLGDSALYLCASSPPPQRRETQYFGPGTRLLVL.

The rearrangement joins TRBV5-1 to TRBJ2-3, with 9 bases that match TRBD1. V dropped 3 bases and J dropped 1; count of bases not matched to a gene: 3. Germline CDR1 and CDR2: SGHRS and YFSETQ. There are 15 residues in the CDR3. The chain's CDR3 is CASSSRDRGTDTQYF. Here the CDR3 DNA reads TGCGCCAGCAGCTCCCGGGACAGGGGCACAGATACGCAGTATTTT. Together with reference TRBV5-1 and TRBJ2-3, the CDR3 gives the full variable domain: KAGVTQTPRYLIKTRGQQVTLSCSPISGHRSVSWYQQTPGQGLQFLFEYFSETQRNKGNFPGRFSGRQFSNSRSEMNVSTLELGDSALYLCASSSRDRGTDTQYFGPGTRLTVL.

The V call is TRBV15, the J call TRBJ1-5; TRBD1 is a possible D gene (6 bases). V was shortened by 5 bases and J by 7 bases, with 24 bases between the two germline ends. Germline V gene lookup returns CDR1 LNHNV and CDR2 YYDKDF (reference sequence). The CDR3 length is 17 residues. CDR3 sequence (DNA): TGTGCCACCAGCGGCGGGGGGGGGCCATTATTAACCCAGCCCCAGCATTTT. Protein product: CATSGGGGPLLTQPQHF. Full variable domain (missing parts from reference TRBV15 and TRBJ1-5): DAMVIQNPRYQVTQFGKPVTLSCSQTLNHNVMYWYQQKSSQAPKLLFHYYDKDFNNEADTPDNFQSRRPNTSFCFLDIRSPGLGDTAMYLCATSGGGGPLLTQPQHFGDGTRLSIL.

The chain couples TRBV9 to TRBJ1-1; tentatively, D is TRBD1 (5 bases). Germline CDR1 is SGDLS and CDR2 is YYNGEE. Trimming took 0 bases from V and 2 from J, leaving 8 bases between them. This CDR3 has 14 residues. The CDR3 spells CASSVGGDNTEAFF. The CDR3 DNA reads TGTGCCAGCAGCGTAGGGGGGGATAACACTGAAGCTTTCTTT.

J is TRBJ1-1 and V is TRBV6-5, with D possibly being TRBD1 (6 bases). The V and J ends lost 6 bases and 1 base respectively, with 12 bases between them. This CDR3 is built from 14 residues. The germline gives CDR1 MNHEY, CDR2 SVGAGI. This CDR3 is CASRNRARNTEAFF. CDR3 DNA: TGTGCCAGCAGAAACAGGGCTAGGAACACTGAAGCTTTCTTT.

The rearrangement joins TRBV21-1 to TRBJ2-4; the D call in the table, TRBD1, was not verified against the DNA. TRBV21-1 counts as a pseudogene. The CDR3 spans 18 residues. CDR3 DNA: TGTGCCAGCAGCAAAGGACAGGGTGAGAGTCTGTCCAAAAACATTCAGTACTTC. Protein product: CASSKGQGESLSKNIQYF.

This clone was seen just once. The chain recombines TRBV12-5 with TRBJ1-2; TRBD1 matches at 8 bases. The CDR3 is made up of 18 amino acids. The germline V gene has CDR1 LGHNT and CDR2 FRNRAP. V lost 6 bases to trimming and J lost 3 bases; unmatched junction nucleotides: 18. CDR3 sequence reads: CASGPLRQGRWFDYGYTF. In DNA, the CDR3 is TGTGCTAGTGGCCCGTTAAGACAGGGGAGGTGGTTCGACTATGGCTACACCTTC.

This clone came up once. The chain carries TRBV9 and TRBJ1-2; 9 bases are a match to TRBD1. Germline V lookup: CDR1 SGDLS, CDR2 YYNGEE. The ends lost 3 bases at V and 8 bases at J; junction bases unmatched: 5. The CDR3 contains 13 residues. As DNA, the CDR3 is TGTGCCAGCAGCGGAGACAGGGGGAGAGGCTACACCTTC. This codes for CASSGDRGRGYTF.

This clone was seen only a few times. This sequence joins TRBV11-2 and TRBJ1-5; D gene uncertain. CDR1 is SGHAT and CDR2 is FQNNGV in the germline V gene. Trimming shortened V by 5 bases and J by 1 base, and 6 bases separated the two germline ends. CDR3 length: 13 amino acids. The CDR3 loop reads CASSRESNQPQHF. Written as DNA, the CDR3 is TGTGCCAGCAGCCGGGAAAGCAATCAGCCCCAGCATTTT. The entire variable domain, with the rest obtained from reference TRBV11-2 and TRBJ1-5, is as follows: EAGVAQSPRYKIIEKRQSVAFWCNPISGHATLYWYQQILGQGPKLLIQFQNNGVVDDSQLPKDRFSAERLKGVDSTLKIQPAKLEDSAVYLCASSRESNQPQHFGDGTRLSIL.

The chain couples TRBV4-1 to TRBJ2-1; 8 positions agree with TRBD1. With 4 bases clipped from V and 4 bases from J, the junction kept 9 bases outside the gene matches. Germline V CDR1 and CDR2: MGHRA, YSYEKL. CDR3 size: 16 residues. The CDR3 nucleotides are TGCGCCAGCAGCCGAACCGGGACAGGAGAGTACAATGAGCAGTTCTTC. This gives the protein CASSRTGTGEYNEQFF.